The clone carrying this T cell receptor beta chain was counted between two and nine times. This specimen belongs to a study of blood T cells in healthy people across ages. Study context: The capture of about one barcoded beta molecule per two T cells was achieved by template switching.

Together with a sample-barcoded 5' primer, a J-beta primer mix was included in a second PCR lasting roughly 7 to 11 cycles. TCRdb re-called the 5' RACE reads with MiXCR, one entry per CDR3 protein. The table shows under 2,000,000 distinct CDR3 sequences, with about 49% occurring only once. The TCR comes from a woman aged 40 to 55 in good health. What was sequenced was blood.

The CDR3 DNA reads as TGTGCCAGCAGCCGGGGGTCTAGGGAGACCCAGTACTTC. Its translation: CASSRGSRETQYF. This sequence joins TRBV7-2 and TRBJ2-5, with a tentative D call TRBD2 (6 bases). The CDR3 covers 13 residues. Germline V lookup: CDR1 SGHTA, CDR2 FQGNSA. V was pared by 5 bases and J by 5 bases, with 12 bases between.